The 27 T cell receptor beta chains below come from one sample, sequenced in a study of blood T cell repertoires in COVID-19. Sequenced by immunoSEQ multiplex PCR; TCRdb stores in-frame clones only, minus some. The data contain just under 300,000 clones, more than 75% of them singletons. The specimen was peripheral blood. These receptors were collected from a man aged 65-85 years with acute or convalescent COVID-19.

This rearrangement joins TRBV28 to TRBJ2-1; 8 bases fit TRBD1. J gave up 7 bases and V 10 bases, and 15 bases lay outside the gene matches. Germline V gene sequence: CDR1 MDHEN, CDR2 SYDVKM. This CDR3 is 15 amino acids long. In nucleotides, the CDR3 is TGTGCCATCAAACTCGGGACAGGATGGCAAAATGAGCAGTTCTTC. Protein product: CAIKLGTGWQNEQFF. Full variable domain (outside the CDR3, taken from reference TRBV28 and TRBJ2-1): DVKVTQSSRYLVKRTGEKVFLECVQDMDHENMFWYRQDPGLGLRLIYFSYDVKMKEKGDIPEGYSVSREKKERFSLILESASTNQTSMYLCAIKLGTGWQNEQFFGPGTRLTVL.

V usage is TRBV7-8 and J usage is TRBJ2-1, with 7 bases matching TRBD2. Germline V CDR1 and CDR2: SGHVS, FQNEAQ. This CDR3 comprises 13 residues. With 7 bases clipped from V and 6 bases from J, the junction kept 6 bases outside the gene matches. CDR3 in DNA: TGTGCCAGCAACCTAGGGAGGGTCAATGAGCAGTTCTTC. This translates into CASNLGRVNEQFF.

This chain connects TRBV20-1 to TRBJ1-6; unclear D gene. Germline CDR1 and CDR2: DFQATT and SNEGSKA (reference sequence). This CDR3 region has 14 residues. V was shortened by 6 bases and J by 2 bases, with 11 bases between the two germline ends. DNA of the CDR3: TGCAGTGCGAGTCGGGAAACCTATAATTCACCCCTCCACTTT. Its protein is CSASRETYNSPLHF.

The chain joins TRBV23-1 to TRBJ2-1; tentatively, D is TRBD1 (6 bases). TRBV23-1 is assigned to the ORF class and has an uncertain function. The CDR3 loop spans 14 amino acids. Trimming removed 4 bases at V and 4 bases at J, with 11 bases between. The DNA of the CDR3 is TGCGCCAGCAGTCTAGGACAGCCTTACAATGAGCAGTTCTTC. Protein: CASSLGQPYNEQFF.

This rearrangement joins TRBV5-4 to TRBJ2-3; D not resolved. The CDR3 runs 13 residues. V dropped 3 bases and J dropped 2 bases, with 7 bases sitting between them. Germline V gene sequence: CDR1 SGHNT, CDR2 YYREEE (reference sequence). CDR3 nucleotide sequence: TGTGCCAGCAGCTCTGTATCCACAGATACGCAGTATTTT. Protein product: CASSSVSTDTQYF.

The gene calls are TRBV24-1 and TRBJ2-5; TRBD1 agrees at 7 bases. CDR1 is KGHDR, CDR2 SFDVKD, per germline. After removal of 4 bases from V and 5 bases from J, the junction contained 9 bases not matched to a gene. The CDR3 loop spans 15 amino acids. Here the CDR3 DNA reads TGTGCCACCAGTGACACGACAGGGATTGGGGAGACCCAGTACTTC. It translates to CATSDTTGIGETQYF.

The chain links TRBV28 to TRBJ1-2; 12 bases agree with TRBD1. The CDR3 has 15 residues. V dropped 8 bases and J dropped 10; count of bases not matched to a gene: 14. Germline V gives CDR1 MDHEN, CDR2 SYDVKM. The CDR3: CASGTPSGTGGFYTF. CDR3 coding DNA: TGTGCCAGCGGTACCCCTTCGGGGACAGGGGGCTTCTACACCTTC.

The rearrangement uses TRBV6-5 and TRBJ2-1, with TRBD1 matching 10 bases. The V segment lost 5 bases and the J segment 5 bases; nucleotides outside the gene matches: 6. Germline V lookup: CDR1 MNHEY, CDR2 SVGAGI. The CDR3 extends over 15 amino acids. The CDR3 nucleotides are TGTGCCAGCAGTCGGGACAGGGGATACAACAATGAGCAGTTCTTC. Its translation: CASSRDRGYNNEQFF.

The chain links TRBV20-1 to TRBJ1-6, with D possibly being TRBD1 (5 bases). Trimming pared 5 bases from V and 14 bases from J, leaving 13 bases between. The V gene's germline CDR1 is DFQATT and CDR2 SNEGSKA (reference sequence). CDR3 size: 11 residues. The CDR3, as DNA: TGCAGTGCTTGGAAGGCAGGGTCCCTCCACTTT. Amino acid sequence: CSAWKAGSLHF.

For the CDR3, the DNA is TGTGCCAGCAGCTCTACAGGGGGGCGGAATGAAGCTTTCTTT. It specifies CASSSTGGRNEAFF. V is TRBV7-2 and J is TRBJ1-1, with TRBD1 matching 8 bases. CDR1 is SGHTA and CDR2 is FQGNSA in the germline V gene. The CDR3 is 14 residues long. V shed 4 bases and J 7 bases; nucleotides not matched to a gene: 8. The complete variable domain, with remaining parts taken from reference TRBV7-2 and TRBJ1-1, reads GAGVSQSPSNKVTEKGKDVELRCDPISGHTALYWYRQSLGQGLEFLIYFQGNSAPDKSGLPSDRFSAERTGGSVSTLTIQRTQQEDSAVYLCASSSTGGRNEAFFGQGTRLTVV.

The chain carries TRBV6-5 and TRBJ1-2, with 8 bases matching TRBD1. Germline CDR1 reads MNHEY; CDR2 reads SVGAGI. This CDR3 comprises 13 residues. The J segment lost 4 bases and the V segment lost 6 bases, leaving 4 bases of the junction unmatched. The CDR3 DNA follows: TGTGCCAGCAGAAGGACAGGGTTCTATGGCTACACCTTC. This gives the protein CASRRTGFYGYTF.

This chain links TRBV19 with TRBJ2-1; 11 bases are shared with TRBD2. Losses at the gene ends were 7 bases for V and 9 bases for J; bases not matched to a gene: 8. CDR1 and CDR2 (germline): LNHDA, SQIVND (reference sequence). The CDR3 runs to 14 residues. CDR3 protein: CASKTSGSQSEQFF. For the CDR3, the DNA is TGTGCCAGTAAAACTAGCGGGAGTCAGAGTGAGCAGTTCTTC.

The rearrangement uses TRBV29-1 and TRBJ1-1, with D uncertain. The V end lost 7 bases, the J end lost 1 base, and 7 bases lay between the germline ends. Germline lookup yields CDR1 SQVTM and CDR2 ANQGSEA. This CDR3 has 11 amino acids. The CDR3 region is CSGRENTEAFF. Written as DNA, the CDR3 is TGCAGCGGTCGGGAGAACACTGAAGCTTTCTTT.

The chain couples TRBV3-1 (or the pseudogene TRBV3-2) to TRBJ1-2; 8 nucleotides line up with TRBD1. Unmatched junction bases numbered 11, after V lost 4 bases and J lost 4 bases. Germline V gene lookup returns CDR1 LGHDT and CDR2 YNNKEL (reference sequence). CDR3 length: 16 residues. The CDR3: CASSPRTGFSLYGYTF. Written as DNA, the CDR3 is TGTGCCAGCAGCCCCCGGACAGGGTTTTCCCTCTATGGCTACACCTTC.

The chain combines TRBV11-2 with TRBJ2-1, with TRBD2 matching over 8 bases. V lost 2 bases and J lost 7; bases outside the gene matches: 10. Germline V lookup: CDR1 SGHAT, CDR2 FQNNGV. The CDR3 length is 16 residues. The CDR3 sequence is CASSLPRAAGVNEQFF. The CDR3 nucleotides read TGTGCCAGCAGCTTACCCCGCGCAGCGGGAGTAAATGAGCAGTTCTTC.

The genes are TRBV28 and TRBJ1-2, with 10 bases matching TRBD1. CDR1 and CDR2 from the germline V gene are MDHEN and SYDVKM. J gave up 5 bases and V 6 bases, and 9 bases lay outside the gene matches. This CDR3 is built from 15 residues. The CDR3 nucleotides read TGTGCCAGCAGGTCTTCCGGGACAGGGGATTATGGCTACACCTTC. It is translated as CASRSSGTGDYGYTF.

The chain uses TRBV5-1 and TRBJ1-1; D ambiguous. V was trimmed by 4 bases and J by 1 base, leaving 11 bases between them. CDR1 SGHRS and CDR2 YFSETQ come from the germline V gene. There are 14 residues in the CDR3. This chain's CDR3 is CASSSKYGNTEAFF. CDR3 bases: TGCGCCAGCAGCAGTAAATACGGGAACACTGAAGCTTTCTTT. The whole variable domain, filled in from reference TRBV5-1 and TRBJ1-1, reads KAGVTQTPRYLIKTRGQQVTLSCSPISGHRSVSWYQQTPGQGLQFLFEYFSETQRNKGNFPGRFSGRQFSNSRSEMNVSTLELGDSALYLCASSSKYGNTEAFFGQGTRLTVV.

The CDR3 spells CASSFGDSRETQYF. CDR3 nucleotides: TGTGCCAGCAGTTTCGGGGACAGCCGAGAGACCCAGTACTTC. The J gene is TRBJ2-5, the V gene TRBV3-1 (or the pseudogene TRBV3-2), with 7 bases lining up with TRBD1. CDR3 size: 14 residues. Trimming cost V 6 bases and J 4 bases; bases outside gene matches: 8. CDR1 LGHDT and CDR2 YNNKEL come from the germline V gene (reference sequence).

This CDR3 is CASSKAGGLTDTQYF. As DNA, the CDR3 is TGTGCCAGTAGTAAGGCGGGGGGGCTGACAGATACGCAGTATTTT. V and J are TRBV19 and TRBJ2-3, with 9 bases matching TRBD2. In germline, CDR1 is LNHDA, CDR2 SQIVND (reference sequence). This CDR3 comprises 15 residues. V shed 4 bases and J 3 bases; nucleotides not matched to a gene: 5.

This chain connects TRBV10-3 to TRBJ1-6, with TRBD1 matching 7 bases. CDR1 ENHRY and CDR2 SYGVKD come from the germline V gene. The CDR3 covers 15 residues. The ends lost 4 bases at V and 7 bases at J; junction bases unmatched: 7. The CDR3 sequence is CAISGGQAGNSPLHF. The CDR3 DNA follows: TGTGCCATCAGTGGAGGACAGGCGGGAAATTCACCCCTCCACTTT.

Remarks on this clone: One junction end disagrees with the germline gene, perhaps due to a read error. Distinct nucleotide sequences in the sample also encode this CDR3. The chain has TRBV7-2 and TRBJ2-1; 12 nucleotides align to TRBD2. Germline V gene data show CDR1 as SGHTA and CDR2 as FQGNSA. This CDR3 spans 15 amino acids. The CDR3 DNA reads as TGTGCCAGCAGCCTAGCGGGAGGGCCATACAATGAGCAGTTCTTC. Translated, it gives CASSLAGGPYNEQFF.

The V and J genes are TRBV28 and TRBJ1-3, with D perhaps matching TRBD1 (5 bases). Trimming took 8 bases from V and 0 from J, leaving 14 bases between them. The CDR3 spans 15 residues. From germline, CDR1 is MDHEN and CDR2 SYDVKM. CDR3 residues: CASGRQISSGNTIYF. The CDR3 nucleotides read TGTGCCAGCGGTCGACAGATAAGCTCTGGAAACACCATATATTTT. Combining the CDR3 with reference TRBV28 and TRBJ1-3 gives the whole variable domain DVKVTQSSRYLVKRTGEKVFLECVQDMDHENMFWYRQDPGLGLRLIYFSYDVKMKEKGDIPEGYSVSREKKERFSLILESASTNQTSMYLCASGRQISSGNTIYFGEGSWLTVV.

The V gene is TRBV5-4, the J gene TRBJ2-7, with TRBD1 matching 8 bases. The V gene end was trimmed by 2 bases and the J gene end by 6 bases; junction bases not matched to a gene: 4. CDR3 length: 13 amino acids. Germline V gene lookup returns CDR1 SGHNT and CDR2 YYREEE (reference sequence). CDR3 region: CASSLTGGIEQYF. The CDR3 DNA reads as TGTGCCAGCAGCTTAACAGGGGGTATCGAGCAGTACTTC.

V and J are TRBV5-1 and TRBJ2-6; 8 bases align to TRBD1. Germline CDR1 reads SGHRS; CDR2 reads YFSETQ. The CDR3 is made up of 15 amino acids. V lost 8 bases, J lost 1 base, and 5 bases stayed unmatched. The CDR3 spells CASNDRGSGANVLTF. The CDR3, as DNA: TGCGCCAGTAACGACAGGGGATCTGGGGCCAACGTCCTGACTTTC.

The rearrangement links TRBV18 to TRBJ1-5; 11 positions match TRBD1. CDR1 and CDR2 from the germline V gene are KGHSH and LQKENI. The CDR3 extends over 17 amino acids. V lost 3 bases and J lost 2; bases outside the gene matches: 6. In nucleotides, the CDR3 is TGTGCCAGCTCACCTAGGACAGGGGGCGGAGGCAATCAGCCCCAGCATTTT. It codes for CASSPRTGGGGNQPQHF.

The chain joins TRBV5-4 to TRBJ2-7; 12 nucleotides match TRBD2. The junction had 5 bases not matched to a gene; V was cut back by 3 bases and J by 1 base. This CDR3 spans 16 amino acids. Germline CDR1 and CDR2: SGHNT and YYREEE (reference sequence). CDR3 sequence reads: CASSSFLAGGSYEQYF. As DNA, the CDR3 is TGTGCCAGCAGCTCATTCCTAGCGGGAGGGTCCTACGAGCAGTACTTC.

The chain links TRBV18 to TRBJ2-7; D remains unclear. V shed 3 bases and J shed 2 bases, with 17 bases lying between them. The CDR3 extends over 16 amino acids. Germline V gene sequence: CDR1 KGHSH, CDR2 LQKENI. The CDR3 loop is CASSPLLSLDTYEQYF. The DNA for the CDR3 is TGTGCCAGCTCACCGCTGCTCTCTCTCGACACCTACGAGCAGTACTTC.